These 25 T cell receptor beta chains were sequenced from one sample in a study of T cell responses to AZD1222 COVID-19 vaccine. TCRdb's copy holds only in-frame clones and misses some; the assay was immunoSEQ multiplex PCR. The profile shows some 70,000 clones, 75% to 85% of them singletons. Specimen: peripheral blood, collected 28 days after the second AZD1222 dose. The receptors stem from an adult who received the AZD1222 COVID-19 vaccine.

This sequence joins TRBV19 and TRBJ1-4, with TRBD1 identical over 9 bases. Germline CDR1 and CDR2: LNHDA and SQIVND (reference sequence). V shed 8 bases and J 8 bases; nucleotides not matched to a gene: 6. The CDR3 consists of 13 residues. CDR3 sequence reads: CASSGTGREKLFF. The CDR3 nucleotides are TGTGCCAGTTCGGGGACAGGGCGGGAAAAACTGTTTTTT.

The chain combines TRBV3-1 (or the pseudogene TRBV3-2) with TRBJ2-2, with D perhaps given as TRBD1 or TRBD2 (5 bases each). The CDR3 loop spans 13 amino acids. Trimming stripped 4 bases from V and 9 bases from J, with 12 bases between. Germline lookup yields CDR1 LGHDT and CDR2 YNNKEL (reference sequence). The CDR3 region has the DNA TGTGCCAGCAGCCCGAGGGGTATACGGGAGCTGTTTTTT. It is translated as CASSPRGIRELFF.

This clone was recorded a few times. J is TRBJ1-6 and V is TRBV5-1; the D is unclear. CDR3 length equals 14 residues. The germline V gene encodes CDR1 SGHRS and CDR2 YFSETQ. V lost 0 bases, J lost 7 bases, and 8 bases lay in between. The CDR3 is CASSLGTTNSPLHF. The DNA of the CDR3 is TGCGCCAGCAGCTTGGGGACTACGAATTCACCCCTCCACTTT.

J is TRBJ2-2 and V is TRBV7-6; the D gene is possibly TRBD1 (6 bases). Germline V gene lookup returns CDR1 SGHVS and CDR2 FNYEAQ. The germline V and J ends were trimmed by 1 base and 0 bases, with 12 bases remaining between them. This CDR3 comprises 17 residues. The CDR3 DNA follows: TGTGCCAGCAGCTTAGTAGCAGGGGTAACGAACACCGGGGAGCTGTTTTTT. Its translation: CASSLVAGVTNTGELFF. Full variable domain (missing parts from reference TRBV7-6 and TRBJ2-2): GAGVSQSPRYKVTKRGQDVALRCDPISGHVSLYWYRQALGQGPEFLTYFNYEAQQDKSGLPNDRFSAERPEGSISTLTIQRTEQRDSAMYRCASSLVAGVTNTGELFFGEGSRLTVL.

This clone has more than one count but fewer than ten. J is TRBJ2-7 and V is TRBV10-1; weak D call: TRBD1 (6 bases). Germline lookup yields CDR1 WNHNN and CDR2 SYGVQD (reference sequence). The CDR3 runs 14 residues. V was clipped by 6 bases and J by 0 bases, with 12 bases between them. The CDR3, as DNA: TGCGCCAGCAGATTAGACAGGAGCTCCTACGAGCAGTACTTC. Its protein is CASRLDRSSYEQYF.

The CDR3 bases are TGTGCCAGCTCCCTCCAGGGAAATAATGAAAAACTGTTTTTT. It yields the protein CASSLQGNNEKLFF. The rearrangement links TRBV18 to TRBJ1-4; the D gene is possibly TRBD1 (5 bases). Trimming took 6 bases from V and 4 from J, leaving 12 bases between them. Germline V gives CDR1 KGHSH, CDR2 LQKENI. The CDR3 contains 14 residues.

The chain is built from TRBV4-2 and TRBJ2-7, with 7 bases lining up with TRBD2. Trimming cost V 1 base and J 0 bases; bases outside gene matches: 3. This CDR3 is 15 amino acids long. Looked up from germline, CDR1 is LGHNA and CDR2 is YNFKEQ. This CDR3 reads CASSQVGTTSYEQYF. Written as DNA, the CDR3 is TGTGCCAGCAGCCAAGTGGGGACTACCTCCTACGAGCAGTACTTC.

This clone was recorded a few times. The chain is built from TRBV5-6 and TRBJ1-5, with D possibly matching TRBD1 (5 bases). Trimming removed 4 bases at V and 0 bases at J, with 11 bases between. The CDR3 sequence is 15 residues long. Per germline, CDR1 SGHDT and CDR2 YYEEEE. CDR3 coding DNA: TGTGCCAGCAGCACCTCACAGGTTAGCAATCAGCCCCAGCATTTT. Encoded protein: CASSTSQVSNQPQHF.

In DNA form, the CDR3 reads TGCAGCGTGAGGGGCATGGGGGGGTCCGAGCAGTACTTC. Translated, it gives CSVRGMGGSEQYF. V is TRBV29-1 and J is TRBJ2-7, with 7 bases identical to TRBD2. The CDR3 covers 13 residues. V was clipped by 6 bases and J by 6 bases; unmatched bases: 11. CDR1 is SQVTM, CDR2 ANQGSEA, per germline.

The rearrangement uses TRBV5-1 and TRBJ2-5; 14 nucleotides agree with TRBD2. The germline CDR1 and CDR2 sequences are SGHRS and YFSETQ. The V and J ends lost 0 bases and 2 bases, in that order; junction bases with no gene match: 6. This CDR3 comprises 18 residues. CDR3 bases: TGCGCCAGCAGCTTGGGGCTGACTAGCGGGGGGGAACAAGAGACCCAGTACTTC. Encoded protein: CASSLGLTSGGEQETQYF.

This clone was picked up one time. V gene TRBV30 combines with J gene TRBJ2-2, with unresolved D. This CDR3 comprises 13 residues. Per the germline V gene, CDR1 is GTSNPN and CDR2 is SVGIG (reference sequence). V was pared by 0 bases and J by 4 bases, with 6 bases between. The CDR3 loop reads CAWSVRTTGELFF. CDR3 DNA: TGTGCCTGGAGTGTCCGAACCACCGGGGAGCTGTTTTTT.

J is TRBJ1-2 and V is TRBV4-3; 11 bases match TRBD1. The CDR3 spans 15 residues. The V gene end was trimmed by 0 bases and the J gene end by 7 bases; junction bases not matched to a gene: 4. CDR1 is LGHNA, CDR2 YSLEER, per germline. The CDR3 DNA follows: TGCGCCAGCAGCCAAGAAGGGACAGGGGGATTTGGCTACACCTTC. It yields the protein CASSQEGTGGFGYTF.

This clone has just one count. This chain joins TRBV29-1 and TRBJ1-1; D is unresolved. Trimming removed 2 bases at V and 1 base at J, with 2 bases between. In germline, CDR1 is SQVTM, CDR2 ANQGSEA. The CDR3 spans 11 residues. The CDR3: CSVERNTEAFF. Written as DNA, the CDR3 is TGCAGCGTTGAAAGGAACACTGAAGCTTTCTTT.

The chain carries TRBV10-3 and TRBJ1-3; no definite D call. This CDR3 contains 14 residues. Germline CDR1 ENHRY, CDR2 SYGVKD. Between the trimmed V and J ends, which lost 3 bases and 0 bases, there was a span of 6 bases. The CDR3 bases are TGTGCCATCAGTGAAATTTCCTCTGGAAACACCATATATTTT. Its protein is CAISEISSGNTIYF.

This clone is labeled medium-sized. The chain joins TRBV15 to TRBJ2-3, with D possibly TRBD2 on 7 matching bases. V lost 4 bases, J lost 2 bases, and 16 bases lay in between. This CDR3 spans 16 amino acids. Germline V CDR1 and CDR2: LNHNV, YYDKDF (reference sequence). CDR3 protein: CATSTRGGAATDTQYF. The CDR3 DNA follows: TGTGCCACCAGCACGAGGGGGGGGGCGGCCACAGATACGCAGTATTTT.

The chain recombines TRBV19 with TRBJ1-5, with D maybe TRBD1 (5 bases). The CDR3 runs 13 residues. The V end was cut by 6 bases, the J end by 5 bases, with 11 bases between. CDR1 is LNHDA, CDR2 SQIVND, per germline (reference sequence). CDR3 DNA: TGTGCCAGTAGCGGCACGGGGGATCAGCCCCAGCATTTT. Its translation is CASSGTGDQPQHF. The full variable domain, completed using reference TRBV19 and TRBJ1-5, is DGGITQSPKYLFRKEGQNVTLSCEQNLNHDAMYWYRQDPGQGLRLIYYSQIVNDFQKGDIAEGYSVSREKKESFPLTVTSAQKNPTAFYLCASSGTGDQPQHFGDGTRLSIL.

The chain employs TRBV6-5 and TRBJ2-1; D might be TRBD1 (6 bases). Trimming removed 8 bases at V and 3 bases at J, with 14 bases between. Germline V gene sequence: CDR1 MNHEY, CDR2 SVGAGI. This CDR3 contains 14 residues. For the CDR3, the DNA is TGTGCCAGCCGTCGGCCAGGGGTCTACAATGAGCAGTTCTTC. It codes for CASRRPGVYNEQFF.

This clone was recorded once. The V call is TRBV7-8, the J call TRBJ1-4; the match to TRBD1 covers 7 bases. The V and J ends lost 1 base and 8 bases, in that order; junction bases with no gene match: 7. The CDR3 contains 15 residues. Germline loops: CDR1 SGHVS, CDR2 FQNEAQ. The CDR3 region is CASSLEEGAHEKLFF. The CDR3 coding sequence is TGTGCCAGCAGCTTAGAGGAGGGGGCGCACGAAAAACTGTTTTTT. Filled out from reference TRBV7-8 and TRBJ1-4, the complete variable domain reads GAGVSQSPRYKVAKRGQDVALRCDPISGHVSLFWYQQALGQGPEFLTYFQNEAQLDKSGLPSDRFFAERPEGSVSTLKIQRTQQEDSAVYLCASSLEEGAHEKLFFGSGTQLSVL.

This clone counts as medium-sized (0.01 to 0.1%). The chain carries TRBV28 and TRBJ1-6; maybe TRBD1 (6 bases). Germline V CDR1 and CDR2: MDHEN, SYDVKM. This CDR3 is 15 amino acids long. The ends were cut back, 5 bases at V and 2 bases at J, with 10 bases in the middle. The CDR3 spells CASSTQGTYNSPLHF. The CDR3 DNA reads TGTGCCAGCAGTACCCAGGGGACCTATAATTCACCCCTCCACTTT.

The chain combines TRBV2 with TRBJ2-7, with 12 bases aligning to TRBD2. After removal of 10 bases from V and 3 bases from J, the junction contained 7 bases not matched to a gene. The CDR3 runs to 14 residues. The germline V gene encodes CDR1 SNHLY and CDR2 FYNNEI. CDR3 in amino acids: CATHGLAGNYEQYF. In DNA form, the CDR3 reads TGTGCCACCCACGGACTAGCGGGGAACTACGAGCAGTACTTC.

This sequence joins TRBV10-1 and TRBJ2-3, with 13 bases fitting TRBD2. CDR1 WNHNN and CDR2 SYGVQD come from the germline V gene (reference sequence). The CDR3 sequence is 16 residues long. V gave up 2 bases and J gave up 3 bases; unmatched junction bases: 2. The CDR3 region is CASSEGGLAGTDTQYF. Here the CDR3 DNA reads TGCGCCAGCAGTGAGGGGGGACTAGCGGGGACAGATACGCAGTATTTT.

The chain joins TRBV30 to TRBJ2-2; TRBD2 matches at 8 bases. After removal of 7 bases from V and 0 bases from J, the junction contained 10 bases not matched to a gene. The CDR3 runs 16 residues. CDR1 GTSNPN and CDR2 SVGIG come from the germline V gene (reference sequence). CDR3 loop: CALIGASGPNTGELFF. CDR3 in DNA: TGTGCCTTGATCGGGGCTAGCGGGCCGAACACCGGGGAGCTGTTTTTT.

The gene calls are TRBV5-1 and TRBJ1-6; D is unclear. This CDR3 contains 16 residues. The V and J ends lost 4 bases and 4 bases respectively, with 15 bases between them. Germline CDR1 and CDR2: SGHRS and YFSETQ. The CDR3 DNA sequence: TGCGCCAGCAGCCTCGGAACAGTGGGGTATAATTCACCCCTCCACTTT. This codes for CASSLGTVGYNSPLHF.

This chain uses TRBV9 with TRBJ2-5; D possibly corresponds to TRBD1 (6 bases). The germline V and J ends were trimmed by 7 bases and 5 bases, with 15 bases remaining between them. Germline V gene lookup returns CDR1 SGDLS and CDR2 YYNGEE. The CDR3 extends over 13 amino acids. The CDR3 DNA reads as TGTGCCAGCTCGGACAGTCCCAGGGAGACCCAGTACTTC. This translates into CASSDSPRETQYF.

This sequence joins TRBV12-5 and TRBJ2-4; no firm D call. V was clipped by 3 bases and J by 2 bases, with 11 bases between them. The germline V gene encodes CDR1 LGHNT and CDR2 FRNRAP. This CDR3 is built from 15 residues. The CDR3 DNA reads TGTGCTAGTGGTTTTGACTGGCATCCCAAAAACATTCAGTACTTC. It translates to CASGFDWHPKNIQYF.